The sequence of this T cell receptor (beta chain) was determined in a study of cytomegalovirus exposure and HLA in healthy donors. Study results and limitations: Donor immune exposure was known only as CMV serostatus.

The CDR3 is made up of 15 amino acids. In germline, CDR1 is SGHRS, CDR2 YFSETQ. V trimming: 2 bases; J trimming: 4 bases; junction bases outside the gene matches: 3. Note on this clone: Its matching antigen is unknown.

PCR used 60 Vbeta primers and 13 Jbeta primers. Profiling relied on immunoSEQ multiplex PCR, and the TCRdb table lists in-frame clones only, not all of them. The profile covers 90,000 to 120,000 clones, with approximately 80% appearing a single time and 3.5% to 5% taken by the ten largest. The chain links TRBV5-1 to TRBJ2-2; 9 nucleotides line up with TRBD1. The sequenced sample was PBMCs. This sequence was found in a female donor in good health and CMV-seropositive. This CDR3 is CASSFRTGATGELFF. The DNA of the CDR3 is TGCGCCAGCAGCTTCCGGACAGGGGCCACCGGGGAGCTGTTTTTT.